This T cell receptor (beta chain) was retrieved from a study of OX40 agonist ivuxolimab in advanced cancers. About the full investigation: Ivuxolimab was a fully human IgG2 agonistic monoclonal antibody targeting the costimulatory receptor OX40 (CD134). Intravenous ivuxolimab was administered to patients every 2 weeks at six dose levels: 0.01, 0.1, 0.3, 1.5, 3 and 10 mg/kg. Among the approximately 50 dose-escalation patients, 19 had hepatocellular carcinoma, 15 or so melanoma, 9 renal cell carcinoma and 9 head and neck cancer. In the dose-escalation cohort, approximately 83% of patients were male, and the mean age was around 65 years with a range of roughly 23 to 90. Patients were allowed to have had prior anti-PD-1, anti-PD-L1 or anti-CTLA-4 therapy, and around 40% of the dose-escalation patients had previously received checkpoint inhibitors. Three dose-escalation patients achieved partial responses, one with hepatocellular carcinoma and two with cutaneous melanoma. The purpose of peripheral TCRbeta sequencing was to test whether ivuxolimab changed TCR sequence diversity and led to clonal T-cell expansion. The paper covers the monotherapy dose-escalation part of the phase I ivuxolimab trial, which included N = 52 patients. Here is what the overall study found, with its caveats: The antigen specificity of the clonally expanded peripheral T cells was not determined. At doses from 0.1 to 3.0 mg/kg, clonal expansion was seen in both CD4+ and CD8+ blood T cells between baseline and week 6. Low levels of normalized T-cell clonal expansion were also seen in some patients who did not respond. After ivuxolimab, more expanded clones were found on average in CD8+ T cells than in CD4+ T cells. In the 0.1-3.0 mg/kg groups, partial responders had among the lowest normalized peripheral clonal expansion, particularly in CD8+ T cells.

Genomic DNA was extracted from sorted cells for sequencing of the TCRbeta CDR3 region. The immunoSEQ Assay was used for sequencing of TCRbeta CDR3 regions. TCRdb re-hosts the immuneACCESS table, in-frame sequences only. Its copies lack some clones; in the studies checked, an unresolved V gene accounts for under half of them, and the cause for the rest is not known. This sample holds around 80,000 clones; 85% to 90% were observed only once. Less than 0.65% of the sample belongs to the ten largest clones. As for this clone: Its antigen specificity is not known. Base qualities are missing; no much larger clone stands one base away.

V drops 5 bases and J drops 7 bases, leaving 9 bases in between. Per the germline V gene (reference sequence), SEHNR is the CDR1 and FQNEAQ is the CDR2. The CDR3 sequence holds 13 residues, the cysteine and phenylalanine included. Only the CDR3 DNA is retained, 39 bases long and in frame from the first base. The trial excluded patients who had a history of autoimmune disease or were on systemic immunosuppression. Peripheral blood for TCR sequencing was drawn from every dose cohort at baseline, at cycle 4 day 1 and at cycle 7 day 1. Samples were obtained from an open-label, multicenter, first-in-human phase I dose-escalation trial of ivuxolimab. Adults with locally advanced or metastatic head and neck squamous cell, hepatocellular, melanoma or renal cell carcinoma were enrolled in the trial. Before TCR sequencing, CD4+ T cells and CD8+ T cells were sorted from peripheral blood as separate populations.

The sequence was obtained from an adult with an advanced solid tumor such as melanoma, head and neck, liver or kidney cancer. Sequencing used CD4+ or CD8+ T cells sorted from blood, obtained in a trial of the OX40 agonist ivuxolimab. The rearrangement joined TRBV7-9 to TRBJ1-6; the D gene is unclear. The CDR3 here reads CASSPPPNSPLHF. The DNA reads TGTGCCAGCAGCCCTCCCCCGAATTCACCCCTCCACTTT.